This record covers a single TCR beta chain. This entry comes from a study of spatial heterogeneity in lung cancer. CDR3 size: 17 residues. Germline V CDR1 and CDR2: KGHSH, LQKENI. V lost 3 bases to trimming and J lost 3 bases; unmatched junction nucleotides: 13. Noted time point: sample taken at primary tumor resection. Unsorted whole RNA samples from tumor, nontumor lung or frozen PBMC were sequenced. Carried by each TCR cDNA molecule was a unique molecular identifier. TCRdb called the 5' RACE reads again in MiXCR, with one record for every CDR3 protein. Of tens of thousands of distinct CDR3 sequences in the sample, about 12% were seen once.

The receptor was derived from a male donor with early-stage non-small cell lung cancer. The sequencing here drew on PBMCs, taken at surgery. V and J are TRBV18 and TRBJ2-7, with 8 bases lining up with TRBD1. The CDR3 DNA sequence: TGTGCCAGCTCACCTATCTCCGGACAGGGAGTTTTCTACGAGCAGTACTTC. Its translation: CASSPISGQGVFYEQYF.